Described below is a single T cell receptor beta chain sequence and its context. Its matching antigen is unknown. The data are from a study of CD8 T cells in ankylosing spondylitis. A quantitative 5'-RACE method, one with molecular barcodes, was used to make TCR beta libraries. TCRdb passed the 5' RACE reads through MiXCR, listing each CDR3 protein once. The sample has some 200,000 distinct CDR3 sequences, over 10% seen once. Study observations and caveats: It was reported that disease-linked clones were significantly enriched in matched ankylosing spondylitis synovial fluid. Existing reports had already noted some motif variants in reactive arthritis synovial fluid and blood. A motif in TCR beta, a set of under 10 highly homologous variants, appeared characteristic of ankylosing spondylitis blood.

The CDR3 spans 15 residues. V lost 0 bases to trimming and J lost 4 bases, with 11 bases between them. Germline-derived CDR1 and CDR2 are MGHRA and YSYEKL. The specimen was blood, either unsorted or a sorted T cell fraction (not recorded which). This chain links TRBV4-1 with TRBJ2-3; D gene ambiguous. This receptor was identified in a male donor with ankylosing spondylitis or in good health (not recorded which). CDR3 protein: CASSQDGIAPDTQYF. The CDR3 DNA reads as TGCGCCAGCAGCCAAGATGGGATAGCTCCAGATACGCAGTATTTT.